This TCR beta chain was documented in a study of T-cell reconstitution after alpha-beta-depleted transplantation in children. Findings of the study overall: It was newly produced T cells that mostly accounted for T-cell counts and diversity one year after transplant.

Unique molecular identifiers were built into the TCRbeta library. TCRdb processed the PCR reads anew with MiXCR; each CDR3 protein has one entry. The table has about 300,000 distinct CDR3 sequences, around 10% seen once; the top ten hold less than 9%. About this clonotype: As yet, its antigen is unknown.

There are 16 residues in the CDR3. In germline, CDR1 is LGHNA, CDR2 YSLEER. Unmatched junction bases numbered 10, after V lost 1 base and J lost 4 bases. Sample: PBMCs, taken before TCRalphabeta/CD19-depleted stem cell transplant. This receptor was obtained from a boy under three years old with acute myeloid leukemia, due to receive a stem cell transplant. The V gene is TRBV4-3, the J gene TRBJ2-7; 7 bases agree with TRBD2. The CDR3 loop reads CASSQVGKAGYYEQYF. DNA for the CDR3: TGCGCCAGCAGCCAAGTAGGGAAAGCGGGATATTACGAGCAGTACTTC.